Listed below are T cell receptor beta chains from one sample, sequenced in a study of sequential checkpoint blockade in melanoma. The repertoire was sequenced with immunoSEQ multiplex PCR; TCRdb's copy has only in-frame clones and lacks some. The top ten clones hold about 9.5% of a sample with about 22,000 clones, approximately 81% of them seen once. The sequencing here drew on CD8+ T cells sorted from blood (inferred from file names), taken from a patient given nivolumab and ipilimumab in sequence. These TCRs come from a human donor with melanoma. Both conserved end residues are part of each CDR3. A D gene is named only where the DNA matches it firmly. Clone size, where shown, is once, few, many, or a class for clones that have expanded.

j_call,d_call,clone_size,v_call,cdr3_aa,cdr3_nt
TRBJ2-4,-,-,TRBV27,CASSGFSKNIQYF,TGTGCCAGCAGCGGTTTCTCCAAAAACATTCAGTACTTC
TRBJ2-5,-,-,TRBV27,CASSLGWGPQETQYF,TGTGCCAGCAGTTTAGGGTGGGGGCCGCAAGAGACCCAGTACTTC
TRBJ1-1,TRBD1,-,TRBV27,CASSGQANYEAFF,TGTGCCAGTTCGGGACAGGCGAACTATGAAGCTTTCTTT
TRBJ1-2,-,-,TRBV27,CASSSLSNYGYTF,TGTGCCAGCAGTTCCTTATCTAACTATGGCTACACCTTC
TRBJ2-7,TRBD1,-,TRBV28,CATDGGQGSYEQYF,TGTGCCACCGACGGGGGACAGGGCTCCTACGAGCAGTACTTC
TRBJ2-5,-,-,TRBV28,CASSCLDDNPLRPQETQYF,TGTGCCAGCAGTTGCCTTGATGATAATCCTTTGCGGCCCCAAGAGACCCAGTACTTC
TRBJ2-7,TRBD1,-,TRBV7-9,CASSPGQGARHEQYF,TGTGCCAGCAGCCCCGGCCAGGGGGCGAGGCACGAGCAGTACTTC
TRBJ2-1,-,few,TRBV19,CASSIGPGENEQFF,TGTGCCAGTAGTATAGGACCAGGGGAAAATGAGCAGTTCTTC
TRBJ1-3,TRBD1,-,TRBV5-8,CASSELGQFTIYF,TGTGCCAGCAGCGAATTGGGACAGTTTACCATATATTTT
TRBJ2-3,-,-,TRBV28,CASSPRKGRASTDTQYF,TGTGCCAGCAGTCCTAGGAAGGGGCGAGCGAGCACAGATACGCAGTATTTT
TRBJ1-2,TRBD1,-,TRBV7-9,CASSLGQSGGYTF,TGTGCCAGCAGTTTGGGACAGTCTGGGGGCTACACCTTC
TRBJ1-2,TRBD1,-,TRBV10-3,CATVSQPIGTGNPYGYTF,TGTGCCACCGTCTCGCAGCCTATTGGGACAGGGAATCCTTATGGCTACACCTTC
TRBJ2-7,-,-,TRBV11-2,CASSLWAGSHEQYF,TGTGCCAGCAGCTTATGGGCGGGGTCCCACGAGCAGTACTTC
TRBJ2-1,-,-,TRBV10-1,CASSRDSRGEQFF,TGCGCCAGCAGTCGGGACTCTAGGGGTGAGCAGTTCTTC
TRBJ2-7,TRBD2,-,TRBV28,CASSATSGSYEQYF,TGTGCCAGCAGTGCTACTAGCGGGAGTTACGAGCAGTACTTC
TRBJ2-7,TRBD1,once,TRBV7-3,CASSLTGQGAYEQYF,TGTGCCAGCAGCTTAACGGGGCAGGGGGCCTACGAGCAGTACTTC
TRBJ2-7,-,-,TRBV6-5,CASSSHGQKDYEQYF,TGTGCCAGCAGTTCTCACGGACAGAAAGACTACGAGCAGTACTTC
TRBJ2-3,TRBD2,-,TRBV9,CASSVGTSGSGADTQYF,TGTGCCAGCAGCGTAGGGACTAGCGGGAGTGGGGCAGATACGCAGTATTTT
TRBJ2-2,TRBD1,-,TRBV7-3,CASSLEQGTGELFF,TGTGCCAGCAGCCTAGAACAGGGGACCGGGGAGCTGTTTTTT
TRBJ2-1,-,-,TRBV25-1,CASSVLVEEQFF,TGTGCCAGCAGTGTGCTGGTCGAGGAGCAGTTCTTC
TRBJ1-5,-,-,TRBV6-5,CASSANPGAIQPQHF,TGTGCCAGCAGTGCAAATCCGGGAGCCATTCAGCCCCAGCATTTT
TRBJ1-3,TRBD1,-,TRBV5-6,CASSLATGGPSGNTIYF,TGTGCCAGCAGCTTGGCGACAGGGGGACCCTCTGGAAACACCATATATTTT
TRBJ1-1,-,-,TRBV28,CASSFGGAGTEAFF,TGTGCCAGCAGTTTTGGGGGGGCTGGGACTGAAGCTTTCTTT
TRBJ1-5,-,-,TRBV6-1,CASSERLNNQPQHF,TGTGCCAGCAGTGAGCGGCTAAACAATCAGCCCCAGCATTTT
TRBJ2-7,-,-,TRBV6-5,CASSYEANREQYF,TGTGCCAGCAGTTACGAGGCGAATCGCGAGCAGTACTTC
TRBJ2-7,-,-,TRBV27,CATTLGGEQYF,TGTGCCACCACGCTGGGGGGCGAGCAGTACTTC
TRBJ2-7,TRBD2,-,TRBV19,CASRSLAGYEQYF,TGTGCCAGTAGATCCCTAGCGGGGTACGAGCAGTACTTC
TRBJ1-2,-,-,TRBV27,CASRASSRETNYGYTF,TGTGCCAGCAGAGCTTCTTCGAGGGAGACTAACTATGGCTACACCTTC
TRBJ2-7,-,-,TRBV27,CASSLRGGRKTYEQYF,TGTGCCAGCAGTTTACGTGGAGGGCGGAAGACCTACGAGCAGTACTTC
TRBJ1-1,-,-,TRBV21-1,CASSNRKGAQNTEAFF,TGTGCCAGCAGCAACCGAAAGGGGGCGCAGAACACTGAAGCTTTCTTT
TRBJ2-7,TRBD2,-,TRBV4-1,CASSPRASGTDEQYF,TGCGCCAGCAGCCCTCGGGCTAGCGGAACAGACGAGCAGTACTTC
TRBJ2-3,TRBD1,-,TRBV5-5,CASSLFVTGEDTQYF,TGTGCCAGCAGCTTGTTTGTGACAGGGGAAGATACGCAGTATTTT
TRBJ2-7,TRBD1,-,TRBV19,CASSIPGQGAYEQYF,TGTGCCAGTAGTATACCGGGACAGGGGGCCTACGAGCAGTACTTC
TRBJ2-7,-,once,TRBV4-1,CASSPDSRTFYEQYF,TGCGCCAGCAGCCCAGACAGTCGGACTTTCTACGAGCAGTACTTC
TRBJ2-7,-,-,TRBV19,CASSQSGQTLSYEQYF,TGTGCCAGTAGTCAGTCAGGACAAACTTTATCCTACGAGCAGTACTTC
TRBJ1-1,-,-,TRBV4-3,CASSRETGYTEAFF,TGCGCCAGCAGCCGGGAAACAGGGTATACTGAAGCTTTCTTT
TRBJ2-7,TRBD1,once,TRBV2,CASSFDRGSSYEQYF,TGTGCCAGCAGTTTTGACAGGGGGAGCTCCTACGAGCAGTACTTC
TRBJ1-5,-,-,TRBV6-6,CASSYLGGLNQPQHF,TGTGCCAGCAGTTACCTTGGCGGCCTCAATCAGCCCCAGCATTTT
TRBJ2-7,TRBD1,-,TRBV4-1,CASSPEQGRPDEQYF,TGCGCCAGCAGCCCCGAACAGGGGCGGCCCGACGAGCAGTACTTC
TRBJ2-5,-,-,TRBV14,CASSQDRLRKTQYF,TGTGCCAGCAGCCAAGATCGTCTACGCAAGACCCAGTACTTC
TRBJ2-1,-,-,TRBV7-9,CASQGIREPSYNEQFF,TGTGCCAGCCAAGGTATCCGGGAACCCTCCTACAATGAGCAGTTCTTC